This record covers a single T cell receptor (beta chain). This clonotype was observed a handful of times. There is no known antigen for this receptor. There are no base qualities to consult, and no much larger clone falls within one base. TCR beta repertoires were profiled from peripheral blood of 10 to 15 young patients with multiple sclerosis to demonstrate the VDJtools post-analysis software. The multiple sclerosis patients were children and adolescents between roughly 6 and 16 years of age. The library was made by PCR. Sequencing took place on an Illumina HiSeq 2500. Unique molecular identifiers were incorporated into TCR beta cDNA libraries to reduce PCR and sequencing biases. Roughly 500,000 cDNA molecules were obtained for every 1 to 10 million input T cells, so each molecule roughly corresponded to one T cell. The same protocol used for the earlier healthy control dataset was applied to prepare and sequence the patient libraries. Within a given batch, samples were prepared together, multiplexed and sequenced on the same HiSeq lane. Per the original workflow: MIGEC handled the raw barcoded reads, throwing out single-read molecular identifier groups before consensus assembly and CDR3 extraction. Clonotype tables were post-analysed with VDJtools, normalizing diversity by down-sampling all datasets to the smallest sample size. Repertoire overlap clustering matched CDR3 amino acid but not nucleotide sequences to correct batch-related cross-sample contamination. TCRdb passed the public sequencing reads through fastp at Q25 and MiXCR, retaining productive beta sequences. Each entry merges the rows of one CDR3 protein and shows their most common DNA and genes. TCRdb's processing, not the study's, gives the V and J calls here. The sample table holds about 820,000 distinct CDR3 sequences, of which roughly 58% were seen once. The biggest ten clones account for about 4.8% of the sample.

This sample was included in a study of post-analysis software for immune sequencing data (dated by TCRdb to the mid-2010s). Background on the whole study: Recorded disease courses included relapsing-remitting, secondary progressive and progressive-relapsing multiple sclerosis, with some patients lacking subtype annotation. A subset of samples was prepared in parallel using single-end sample barcoding, then pooled and co-amplified after Illumina adapter ligation. The patient repertoires were compared against 11 previously published healthy control repertoires obtained from donors aged about 6 to 26 years.

Points the paper makes about the study in general: Significantly lower normalized Chao1 diversity was found in multiple sclerosis patients than in controls, suggesting substantial peripheral T-cell clonal expansion. Patients showed significantly higher frequencies than controls for a handful of TRBV segments, among them TRBV5-6, TRBV5-1 and TRBV20-1. When samples were clustered directly using the F measure, samples prepared in the same batch co-clustered strongly, which prompted a batch-effect correction. The multiple sclerosis patient group was slightly younger than the control group.

There are 14 amino acids in the CDR3, from cysteine to phenylalanine inclusive. Here the CDR3 DNA is all that survives: 42 bases in frame from base 1. Sequences SGHKS (CDR1) and YYEKEE (CDR2) are obtained from the germline V gene (reference sequence). V loses 4 bases, J loses 8 bases, and the germline ends lie 15 bases apart. This sequence was found in a girl aged 10 to 17 with multiple sclerosis. The specimen was blood. This chain is built from TRBV5-5 and TRBJ1-4; confidence is insufficient to name the D gene. This receptor has the CDR3 CASSIPRGREKLFF. The nucleotides read TGTGCCAGCAGCATCCCACGAGGGAGGGAAAAACTGTTTTTT.